The 4 T cell receptor beta chains below were found in one sample sequenced in a study of regulatory T cells in long-lasting Graves disease. Sample time point: persistent/refractory GD, antithyroid drugs over 5 years with positive TRAb. PBMC-extracted RNA yielded the TCR library. Arm-PCR with iRepertoire HTBI primers amplified the CDR3 regions for these TCR beta libraries. TCRdb reprocessed the multiplex PCR reads with MiXCR, giving one entry per CDR3 protein. The data hold roughly 700,000 distinct CDR3 sequences, with 25% to 35% observed a single time. The material was peripheral blood mononuclear cells (PBMCs), obtained when the disease was refractory, from a patient treated with antithyroid drugs. Receptor source: a female donor with Graves disease.

The chain joins TRBV5-6 to TRBJ1-1; TRBD1 might be the D (6 bases). Germline V CDR1 and CDR2: SGHDT, YYEEEE. Trimming took 3 bases from V and 12 from J, leaving 15 bases between them. CDR3 length: 12 amino acids. The CDR3 spells CASSSETRGTFF. The CDR3, as DNA: TGTGCCAGCAGCTCCGAGACAAGGGGGACTTTCTTT.

In this sample, this clonotype turned up a few times. The chain couples TRBV9 to TRBJ1-2; TRBD1 matches 7 bases. CDR1 and CDR2 from the germline V gene are SGDLS and YYNGEE. With V trimmed by 4 bases and J by 1 base, 7 bases remained unmatched. CDR3 length: 15 residues. The CDR3 loop is CASSPGGGGNYGYTF. CDR3 coding DNA: TGTGCCAGCAGCCCCGGAGGGGGCGGTAACTATGGCTACACCTTC.

The chain has TRBV28 and TRBJ2-7; D is unresolved. V was trimmed by 5 bases and J by 5 bases, leaving 10 bases between them. The CDR3 is 12 amino acids. From germline, CDR1 is MDHEN and CDR2 SYDVKM. The CDR3 spells CASSLYNNEQYF. The CDR3 DNA follows: TGTGCCAGCAGTCTTTATAACAACGAGCAGTACTTC.

The chain couples TRBV27 to TRBJ1-6, with D possibly TRBD1 on 5 matching bases. V lost 5 bases and J lost 3, with 17 bases in between. The CDR3 length is 17 residues. Germline V gene data show CDR1 as MNHEY and CDR2 as SMNVEV (reference sequence). CDR3 region: CASSTSRGGDYNSPLHF. Here the CDR3 DNA reads TGTGCCAGCAGTACCTCCCGGGGGGGGGACTATAATTCACCCCTCCACTTT.